Below, 11 T cell receptor beta chains from the same sample are listed, as sequenced in a study of blood T cell repertoires in COVID-19. Data came from immunoSEQ multiplex PCR; TCRdb stores just in-frame clones and leaves some out. The table has some 200,000 clones, about 86% seen once. The sequenced sample consisted of peripheral blood. The receptors here all came from a woman between 55 and 75 years old with acute or convalescent COVID-19.

The rearrangement joins TRBV4-3 to TRBJ2-1, with 7 bases fitting TRBD2. The V and J ends lost 8 bases and 3 bases, in that order; junction bases with no gene match: 7. Germline lookup yields CDR1 LGHNA and CDR2 YSLEER. The CDR3 is made up of 14 amino acids. In DNA form, the CDR3 reads TGCGCCAGCGCCTTGGGCGGGGGCTACAATGAGCAGTTCTTC. Translation: CASALGGGYNEQFF.

J is TRBJ1-1 and V is TRBV10-3; D is undetermined. V lost 6 bases and J 4 bases, leaving 18 bases between the germline ends. This CDR3 region has 15 residues. The V gene's germline CDR1 is ENHRY and CDR2 SYGVKD. In DNA form, the CDR3 reads TGTGCCATCAGCGTCGGAGTGGAGGGAAGCACTGAAGCTTTCTTT. Encoded protein: CAISVGVEGSTEAFF.

The chain uses TRBV5-1 and TRBJ1-3; the match to TRBD1 covers 8 bases. J gave up 0 bases and V 5 bases, and 4 bases lay outside the gene matches. The CDR3 is 15 amino acids. Germline lookup yields CDR1 SGHRS and CDR2 YFSETQ. The CDR3 protein is CASREGQASGNTIYF. The CDR3 DNA reads as TGCGCCAGCAGAGAGGGACAGGCCTCTGGAAACACCATATATTTT. Variable domain in full (rest from reference TRBV5-1 and TRBJ1-3): KAGVTQTPRYLIKTRGQQVTLSCSPISGHRSVSWYQQTPGQGLQFLFEYFSETQRNKGNFPGRFSGRQFSNSRSEMNVSTLELGDSALYLCASREGQASGNTIYFGEGSWLTVV.

This chain uses TRBV7-6 with TRBJ2-3; perhaps TRBD1 as D (6 bases). CDR1 SGHVS and CDR2 FNYEAQ come from the germline V gene. This CDR3 region has 18 residues. The V gene lost 2 bases and the J gene lost 2 bases, with 20 bases spanning the gap. The CDR3 nucleotides are TGTGCCAGCAGCTTAATCCCTTCGTGGCAGGGGAACACAGATACGCAGTATTTT. Translated, it gives CASSLIPSWQGNTDTQYF.

This chain uses TRBV5-6 with TRBJ1-1; 8 bases match TRBD1. The CDR3 extends over 13 amino acids. V shed 2 bases, J shed 5 bases, and the junction held 2 bases outside the gene matches. Per the germline V gene, CDR1 is SGHDT and CDR2 is YYEEEE. The CDR3 is CASSLQGGTEAFF. CDR3 in DNA: TGTGCCAGCAGCTTACAGGGGGGGACTGAAGCTTTCTTT.

This sequence joins TRBV6-6 and TRBJ2-2; 8 nucleotides align to TRBD1. CDR1 is MNHNY and CDR2 is SVGAGI in the germline V gene (reference sequence). The CDR3 loop spans 16 amino acids. V shed 2 bases, J shed 6 bases, and the junction held 8 bases outside the gene matches. The CDR3 nucleotides read TGTGCCAGCAGTTACCCAGGCAGGGGGCAGGCCGGGGAGCTGTTTTTT. Amino acids: CASSYPGRGQAGELFF.

This clone has a handful of counts. A junction boundary mismatches the germline segment, possibly from a read error. V is TRBV19 and J is TRBJ2-3, with D tentatively TRBD2 (6 bases). This CDR3 is built from 16 residues. Germline V gene lookup returns CDR1 LNHDA and CDR2 SQIVND (reference sequence). The CDR3, as DNA: TGTGCCAGTAGTCCCCTCGTGGGGGGTAGCAGAGATACGCAGTATTTT. Protein: CASSPLVGGSRDTQYF.

This clone was seen just once. The chain combines TRBV28 with TRBJ2-1; 14 bases fit TRBD2. This CDR3 has 18 amino acids. The germline V gene encodes CDR1 MDHEN and CDR2 SYDVKM. Unmatched junction bases numbered 9, after V lost 4 bases and J lost 4 bases. The CDR3 loop reads CASSSGLAGGTHYNEQFF. The CDR3 nucleotides are TGTGCCAGCAGTTCCGGACTAGCGGGGGGCACTCATTACAATGAGCAGTTCTTC.

The chain is built from TRBV27 and TRBJ1-5; TRBD1 matches 12 bases. The CDR3 runs to 15 residues. After removal of 6 bases from V and 7 bases from J, the junction contained 7 bases not matched to a gene. Per the germline V gene, CDR1 is MNHEY and CDR2 is SMNVEV (reference sequence). The CDR3 here is CASRPGQGAGQPQHF. The CDR3 DNA sequence: TGTGCCAGCAGACCGGGACAGGGGGCAGGACAGCCCCAGCATTTT.

The chain is built from TRBV7-3 and TRBJ1-1; D gene ambiguous. Trimming took 5 bases from V and 3 from J, leaving 19 bases between them. Germline V lookup: CDR1 SGHTA, CDR2 FQGTGA. This CDR3 is 16 amino acids long. DNA of the CDR3: TGTGCCAGCAGCGCGGATCTGGAAGGCCTTGACACTGAAGCTTTCTTT. It encodes CASSADLEGLDTEAFF.

The chain uses TRBV21-1 and TRBJ1-2; the D call TRBD1 from the table was never checked on the DNA. TRBV21-1 is listed as a pseudogene. The CDR3 runs to 14 residues. The CDR3 is CASSRTGINYGYTF. CDR3 sequence (DNA): TGTGCCAGCAGCAGGACAGGGATTAACTATGGCTACACCTTC.